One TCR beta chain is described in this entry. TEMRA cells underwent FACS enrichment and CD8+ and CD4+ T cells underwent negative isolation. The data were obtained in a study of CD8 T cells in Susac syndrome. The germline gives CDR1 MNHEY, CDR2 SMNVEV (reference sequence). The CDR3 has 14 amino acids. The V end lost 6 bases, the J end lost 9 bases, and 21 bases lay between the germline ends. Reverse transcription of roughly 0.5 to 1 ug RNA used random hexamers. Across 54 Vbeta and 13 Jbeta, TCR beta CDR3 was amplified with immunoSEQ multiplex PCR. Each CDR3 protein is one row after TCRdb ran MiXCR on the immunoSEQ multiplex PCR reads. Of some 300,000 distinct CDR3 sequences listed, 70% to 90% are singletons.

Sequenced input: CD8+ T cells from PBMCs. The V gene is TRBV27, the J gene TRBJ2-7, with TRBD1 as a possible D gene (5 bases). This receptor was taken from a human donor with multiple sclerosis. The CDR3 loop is CASSGHSTALGQYF. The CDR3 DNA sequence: TGTGCCAGCAGCGGACATTCGACAGCTTTGGGGCAGTACTTC.